One T cell receptor beta chain is described in this entry. This table comes from immunoSEQ multiplex PCR, and its TCRdb copy is limited to in-frame clones, with some not included. This table has about 80,000 clones, 85% to 95% appearing once. This record belongs to a study of T cell changes during pregnancy in multiple sclerosis. Germline V gives CDR1 MNHNY, CDR2 SVGAGI (reference sequence). This CDR3 region has 12 residues. The trim removed 7 bases at V and 5 bases at J, leaving 3 bases unmatched. This sample comprised peripheral blood, obtained in the third trimester of pregnancy. This clonotype was sampled from a female donor with multiple sclerosis, enrolled in a pregnancy study. This chain connects TRBV6-6 to TRBJ1-2; 8 bases are shared with TRBD1. This chain's CDR3 is CASTGQDYGYTF. The DNA for the CDR3 is TGTGCCAGCACGGGACAGGATTATGGCTACACCTTC.